Below, 23 T cell receptor beta chains from the same sample are listed, as sequenced in a study of blood T cell repertoires in COVID-19. The repertoire was sequenced with immunoSEQ multiplex PCR; TCRdb's copy has only in-frame clones and lacks some. The table lists fewer than 80,000 clones, around 89% of them singletons. Sequenced: peripheral blood. Source of these receptors: a human donor in a cohort sampled during active COVID-19.

The J gene is TRBJ2-7, the V gene TRBV5-1, with 10 bases lining up with TRBD2. Germline CDR1 is SGHRS and CDR2 is YFSETQ. The CDR3 consists of 15 residues. With 0 bases clipped from V and 3 bases from J, the junction kept 3 bases outside the gene matches. The CDR3 nucleotides are TGCGCCAGCAGCTTGGAACTAGCGGGAAGCTACGAGCAGTACTTC. It specifies CASSLELAGSYEQYF.

The chain carries TRBV2 and TRBJ1-5, with D tentatively TRBD1 (5 bases). V was shortened by 4 bases and J by 3 bases, with 7 bases between the two germline ends. The length of the CDR3 is 13 residues. Germline CDR1 and CDR2: SNHLY and FYNNEI. The CDR3 reads CASSVGHNQPQHF. Here the CDR3 DNA reads TGTGCCAGCAGTGTAGGACACAATCAGCCCCAGCATTTT.

The genes are TRBV4-1 and TRBJ2-7; D is perhaps TRBD1 (6 bases). The CDR3 sequence is 14 residues long. Germline V gene lookup returns CDR1 MGHRA and CDR2 YSYEKL. Deletions cut 7 bases from V and 5 bases from J, with 18 bases between. CDR3 sequence reads: CASTKVQGIHEQYF. Here the CDR3 DNA reads TGCGCCAGCACGAAGGTACAGGGAATCCACGAGCAGTACTTC.

The V and J genes are TRBV5-4 and TRBJ1-2; tentative D call: TRBD1 (6 bases). The CDR3 is 12 amino acids. Germline V lookup: CDR1 SGHNT, CDR2 YYREEE (reference sequence). With 4 bases removed from V and 7 bases from J, the gap between germline ends came to 11 bases. The CDR3 DNA is TGTGCCAGCAGCGCCACAGGGTTTGGCTACACCTTC. Protein product: CASSATGFGYTF.

The chain carries TRBV4-1 and TRBJ2-3, with D possibly TRBD1 on 6 matching bases. V was shortened by 2 bases and J by 2 bases, with 14 bases between the two germline ends. The CDR3 contains 16 residues. Germline V gives CDR1 MGHRA, CDR2 YSYEKL. DNA of the CDR3: TGCGCCAGCAGCCAACTCGGACGGGACATCACAGATACGCAGTATTTT. Translation gives CASSQLGRDITDTQYF.

In its sample, this clone was seen once. V is TRBV19 and J is TRBJ1-2; 9 bases are shared with TRBD1. The CDR3 runs 18 residues. Trimming cost V 9 bases and J 4 bases; bases outside gene matches: 21. Germline V gene sequence: CDR1 LNHDA, CDR2 SQIVND (reference sequence). CDR3 in DNA: TGTGCCAGCACCCCCTCCGGGACAGGGAGGAGCCTCAGCTATGGCTACACCTTC. Translated: CASTPSGTGRSLSYGYTF. The full variable domain, in which reference TRBV19 and TRBJ1-2 provide the parts outside the CDR3, is DGGITQSPKYLFRKEGQNVTLSCEQNLNHDAMYWYRQDPGQGLRLIYYSQIVNDFQKGDIAEGYSVSREKKESFPLTVTSAQKNPTAFYLCASTPSGTGRSLSYGYTFGSGTRLTVV.

The chain uses TRBV3-1 (or the pseudogene TRBV3-2) and TRBJ2-1; no clear D gene. Germline assignment: CDR1 LGHDT and CDR2 YNNKEL (reference sequence). This CDR3 region has 13 residues. With 4 bases removed from V and 4 bases from J, the gap between germline ends came to 8 bases. In DNA, the CDR3 is TGTGCCAGCAGCCGGTTGCGGTACAATGAGCAGTTCTTC. Protein: CASSRLRYNEQFF.

The chain joins TRBV5-6 to TRBJ1-2; 7 nucleotides agree with TRBD1. CDR1 is SGHDT and CDR2 is YYEEEE in the germline V gene. This CDR3 contains 15 residues. V was clipped by 3 bases and J by 3 bases; unmatched bases: 8. CDR3 nucleotide sequence: TGTGCCAGCAGCTCCGGGACAGAACCTTACTATGGCTACACCTTC. It specifies CASSSGTEPYYGYTF.

The J gene is TRBJ2-5, the V gene TRBV9; D possibly corresponds to TRBD2 (6 bases). Germline CDR1 reads SGDLS; CDR2 reads YYNGEE. CDR3 size: 15 residues. V was pared by 0 bases and J by 5 bases, with 14 bases between. CDR3 loop: CASSVGLGGGETQYF. The CDR3 nucleotides read TGTGCCAGCAGCGTAGGTCTAGGAGGAGGGGAGACCCAGTACTTC. Looking up the rest from reference TRBV9 and TRBJ2-5 gives the full variable domain: DSGVTQTPKHLITATGQRVTLRCSPRSGDLSVYWYQQSLDQGLQFLIQYYNGEERAKGNILERFSAQQFPDLHSELNLSSLELGDSALYFCASSVGLGGGETQYFGPGTRLLVL.

The rearrangement links TRBV5-6 to TRBJ2-5; D may be TRBD2 (6 bases). Germline V gives CDR1 SGHDT, CDR2 YYEEEE. V lost 0 bases and J 9 bases, leaving 15 bases between the germline ends. The CDR3 contains 14 residues. CDR3 sequence: CASSLAGVRYAQYF. The CDR3 DNA reads as TGTGCCAGCAGCTTGGCGGGAGTTCGATATGCCCAGTACTTC.

This clone was seen only once. V gene TRBV19 combines with J gene TRBJ1-1, with D tentatively TRBD1 (6 bases). The V gene's germline CDR1 is LNHDA and CDR2 SQIVND (reference sequence). This CDR3 has 13 amino acids. The V end lost 7 bases, the J end lost 7 bases, and 16 bases lay between the germline ends. CDR3 loop: CASKAGDAIEAFF. The CDR3 DNA is TGTGCCAGTAAAGCAGGGGACGCCATTGAAGCTTTCTTT. The variable domain in full, with the rest retrieved from reference TRBV19 and TRBJ1-1, is DGGITQSPKYLFRKEGQNVTLSCEQNLNHDAMYWYRQDPGQGLRLIYYSQIVNDFQKGDIAEGYSVSREKKESFPLTVTSAQKNPTAFYLCASKAGDAIEAFFGQGTRLTVV.

This clone was recorded only once. The V and J genes are TRBV19 and TRBJ2-1, with 10 nucleotides matching TRBD2. Trimming removed 4 bases from V and 7 bases from J; junction bases left unmatched: 10. The CDR3 loop spans 16 amino acids. Germline V gene data show CDR1 as LNHDA and CDR2 as SQIVND (reference sequence). The CDR3 loop reads CASSKQREGLRNEQFF. CDR3 DNA: TGTGCCAGTAGTAAACAGCGGGAGGGCCTGAGGAATGAGCAGTTCTTC.

The chain recombines TRBV9 with TRBJ1-4; a weak D match, TRBD1 (5 bases). Germline assignment: CDR1 SGDLS and CDR2 YYNGEE. This CDR3 has 17 amino acids. V was shortened by 3 bases and J by 4 bases, with 19 bases between the two germline ends. CDR3 coding DNA: TGTGCCAGCAGCGCGTCCCTGGGGGGTGGGAATAATGAAAAACTGTTTTTT. Translating it yields CASSASLGGGNNEKLFF. Combining the CDR3 with reference TRBV9 and TRBJ1-4 gives the whole variable domain DSGVTQTPKHLITATGQRVTLRCSPRSGDLSVYWYQQSLDQGLQFLIQYYNGEERAKGNILERFSAQQFPDLHSELNLSSLELGDSALYFCASSASLGGGNNEKLFFGSGTQLSVL.

The chain is built from TRBV5-4 and TRBJ2-3; 16 bases align to TRBD2. V trimming: 6 bases; J trimming: 4 bases; junction bases outside the gene matches: 2. The CDR3 covers 15 residues. CDR1 SGHNT and CDR2 YYREEE come from the germline V gene (reference sequence). CDR3 loop: CASTGLAGGPDTQYF. CDR3 sequence (DNA): TGTGCCAGCACGGGACTAGCGGGGGGGCCAGATACGCAGTATTTT. Variable domain in full (rest from reference TRBV5-4 and TRBJ2-3): ETGVTQSPTHLIKTRGQQVTLRCSSQSGHNTVSWYQQALGQGPQFIFQYYREEENGRGNFPPRFSGLQFPNYSSELNVNALELDDSALYLCASTGLAGGPDTQYFGPGTRLTVL.

Only a few counts were recorded for this clone. The chain couples TRBV6-2 or TRBV6-3 to TRBJ1-2, with 9 nucleotides matching TRBD1. V lost 2 bases to trimming and J lost 4 bases; unmatched junction nucleotides: 5. This CDR3 region has 15 residues. Germline V gene lookup returns CDR1 MNHEY and CDR2 SVGEGT. In DNA form, the CDR3 reads TGTGCCAGCAGTTACGATCCGGACAGGGGCTATGGCTACACCTTC. This codes for CASSYDPDRGYGYTF.

As to this clone: The junction shows a germline mismatch at one end, possibly a read error. The chain recombines TRBV19 with TRBJ2-2; 8 bases fit TRBD2. CDR3 length: 12 residues. Germline CDR1 is LNHDA and CDR2 is SQIVND (reference sequence). CDR3 amino acids: CASSTVGGRPTF. CDR3 nucleotides: TGTGCCAGTAGTACCGTCGGCGGGAGGCCCACATTT.

The chain employs TRBV2 and TRBJ2-1; 9 nucleotides match TRBD2. Per germline, CDR1 SNHLY and CDR2 FYNNEI. With V trimmed by 4 bases and J by 2 bases, 6 bases remained unmatched. CDR3 length: 16 residues. CDR3: CASSARTSVTYNEQFF. As DNA, the CDR3 is TGTGCCAGCAGTGCCCGGACTAGCGTAACCTACAATGAGCAGTTCTTC.

The chain joins TRBV7-9 to TRBJ2-1; D might be TRBD2 (6 bases). The CDR3 covers 17 residues. CDR1 and CDR2 from the germline V gene are SEHNR and FQNEAQ (reference sequence). The ends were cut back, 5 bases at V and 8 bases at J, with 25 bases in the middle. For the CDR3, the DNA is TGTGCCAGCAGCCCGAGGAGGGCGGGAAAGGTTAGGGATGAGCAGTTCTTC. Its protein product is CASSPRRAGKVRDEQFF.

This clone was seen just once. The V and J genes are TRBV13 and TRBJ1-1; the match to TRBD1 covers 10 bases. This CDR3 region has 16 residues. Germline V gene data show CDR1 as PRHDT and CDR2 as FYEKMQ (reference sequence). V shed 6 bases and J 5 bases; nucleotides not matched to a gene: 12. In nucleotides, the CDR3 is TGTGCCAGCAGTCGTCCCGGGACAGGGGATTGGACTGAAGCTTTCTTT. This sequence encodes CASSRPGTGDWTEAFF.

The V call is TRBV11-2, the J call TRBJ1-2; D is unclear. The CDR3 is 13 amino acids. Germline CDR1 SGHAT, CDR2 FQNNGV. Deletions cut 1 base from V and 0 bases from J, with 3 bases between. DNA for the CDR3: TGTGCCAGCAGCTTAGTCACTAACTATGGCTACACCTTC. Translating it yields CASSLVTNYGYTF.

The rearrangement joins TRBV3-1 (or the pseudogene TRBV3-2) to TRBJ1-1; D is unresolved. CDR3 length: 15 amino acids. V lost 3 bases to trimming and J lost 1 base, with 12 bases between them. The germline gives CDR1 LGHDT, CDR2 YNNKEL (reference sequence). The CDR3 here is CASSHFEGANTEAFF. The CDR3 region has the DNA TGTGCCAGCAGCCACTTTGAAGGAGCGAACACTGAAGCTTTCTTT.

As concerns this clone: Other nucleotide sequences in the sample specify the same CDR3. CDR3: CSASSGHEQYF. In DNA, the CDR3 is TGCAGTGCTAGTTCAGGCCACGAGCAGTACTTC. This rearrangement joins TRBV20-1 to TRBJ2-7; D is unclear. V was cut by 3 bases and J by 5 bases, with 8 bases left in between. The CDR3 length is 11 residues. Germline V lookup: CDR1 DFQATT, CDR2 SNEGSKA (reference sequence).

The V gene is TRBV27, the J gene TRBJ2-5; D is perhaps TRBD1 (5 bases). The V end was cut by 10 bases, the J end by 5 bases, with 26 bases between. The CDR3 consists of 16 residues. Germline loops: CDR1 MNHEY, CDR2 SMNVEV (reference sequence). In DNA form, the CDR3 reads TGTGCCAACCAGTTTATCAGTCTTTTTGGGGCGGAGACCCAGTACTTC. Translation gives CANQFISLFGAETQYF.